The present TCR beta chain was sequenced within a study of response to subunit inactivated influenza vaccine. A few counts support this clonotype. Via MiXCR, TCRdb re-called the RT-PCR reads, giving one row per CDR3 protein. The repertoire holds more than 450,000 distinct CDR3 sequences, with 10% to 15% as singletons. The CDR3 is 14 residues long. Germline V gene data show CDR1 as SGHRS and CDR2 as YFSETQ. The V and J ends lost 2 bases and 3 bases respectively, with 11 bases between them. The sample in question was PBMCs from blood, obtained on the day of vaccination. The J gene is TRBJ2-5, the V gene TRBV5-1; D remains unclear. The TCR comes from a man aged 50 to 60 who received an inactivated influenza vaccine. CDR3 bases: TGCGCCAGCAGCTTTTTTACCAGCGAAGAGACCCAGTACTTC. This sequence encodes CASSFFTSEETQYF.